This TCR beta chain was found in a study of blood T cells in healthy people across ages. The CDR3 extends over 15 amino acids. CDR1 and CDR2 (germline): SGHTA, FQGNSA. This clonotype has a handful of counts. With a J-beta primer mix and a sample-barcoded 5' primer, a second PCR ran about 6 to 11 cycles. TCRdb ran MiXCR on the 5' RACE reads and lists one entry per CDR3 protein. The repertoire holds some 1 million distinct CDR3 sequences, with 40% to 50% as singletons. This clonotype was obtained from a woman aged 55-69 years in good health. The rearrangement uses TRBV7-2 and TRBJ2-4, with 9 bases fitting TRBD1. The end of the DNA aligns better with TRBJ2-7, so the J call may be wrong. Material for sequencing was blood. Here the CDR3 reads CASSQPEQGAYEQYF. The CDR3 nucleotides are TGTGCCAGCAGCCAGCCGGAACAGGGGGCTTACGAGCAGTACTTC.